This TCR beta chain was sequenced in a study of neurological immune-mediated disorders. About the study: The disease course was relapsing-remitting in roughly 31 and secondary progressive in about 9% of the 34 multiple sclerosis patients.

Each CDR3 protein is one row after TCRdb ran MiXCR on the 5' RACE reads. This table holds 50,000 or so distinct CDR3 sequences, 3% to 4% found once. General study points: Phylogenetic grouping put 18 of 34 multiple sclerosis patients' repertoires into one related-CDR3 cluster, a possible signature. Association of the multiple sclerosis repertoire cluster with clinical or MRI features was not observed for any feature. In HTLV-1-associated myelopathy, TCR clonal expansion was greatest, whereas multiple sclerosis had the least, falling below healthy controls.

The CDR3 loop spans 13 amino acids. The V gene's germline CDR1 is SGHRS and CDR2 YFSETQ. Trimming left V 0 bases short and J 6 bases short, with 9 bases between. This clonotype has a count of ten or more. Its specificity is unknown. Sequencing was done on a sample of PBMCs. The chain uses TRBV5-1 and TRBJ1-2; D call uncertain. This clonotype was sampled from a woman aged 55-70 years with multiple sclerosis. Written as DNA, the CDR3 is TGCGCCAGCAGCTTGGCTTCGGGTGATGGCTACACCTTC. Protein sequence: CASSLASGDGYTF.